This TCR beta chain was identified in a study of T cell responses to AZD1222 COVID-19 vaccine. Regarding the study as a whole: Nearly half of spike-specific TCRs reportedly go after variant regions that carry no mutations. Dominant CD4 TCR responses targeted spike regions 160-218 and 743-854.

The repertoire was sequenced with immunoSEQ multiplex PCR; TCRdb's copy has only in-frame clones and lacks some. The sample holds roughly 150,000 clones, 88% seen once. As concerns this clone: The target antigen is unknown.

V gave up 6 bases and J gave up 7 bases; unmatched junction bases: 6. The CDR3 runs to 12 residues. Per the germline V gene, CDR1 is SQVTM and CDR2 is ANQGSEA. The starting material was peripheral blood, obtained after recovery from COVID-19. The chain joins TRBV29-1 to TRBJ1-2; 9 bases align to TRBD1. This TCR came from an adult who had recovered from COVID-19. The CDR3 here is CSVWTGEGGYTF. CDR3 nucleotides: TGCAGCGTCTGGACAGGGGAAGGTGGCTACACCTTC.